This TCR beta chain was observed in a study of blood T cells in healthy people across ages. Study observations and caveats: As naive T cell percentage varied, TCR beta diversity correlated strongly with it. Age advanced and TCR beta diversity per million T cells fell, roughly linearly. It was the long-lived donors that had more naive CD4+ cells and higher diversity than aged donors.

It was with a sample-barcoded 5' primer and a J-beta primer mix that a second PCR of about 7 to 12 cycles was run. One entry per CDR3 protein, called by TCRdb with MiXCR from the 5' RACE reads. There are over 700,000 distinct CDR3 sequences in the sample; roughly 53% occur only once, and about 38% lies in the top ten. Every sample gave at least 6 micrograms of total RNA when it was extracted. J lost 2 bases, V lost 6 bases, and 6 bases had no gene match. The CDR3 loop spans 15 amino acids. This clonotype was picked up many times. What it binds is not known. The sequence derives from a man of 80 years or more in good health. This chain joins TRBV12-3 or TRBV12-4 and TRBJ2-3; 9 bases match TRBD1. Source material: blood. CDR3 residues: CASSRGQGFTDTQYF. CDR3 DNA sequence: TGTGCCAGCAGCAGGGGACAGGGTTTCACAGATACGCAGTATTTT.